The source of this TCR beta chain is a study of T cell repertoires in cytomegalovirus infection. Overall study context: A matching HLA type, together with CMV infection, was signaled by public TCR beta signatures.

Trimming stripped 5 bases from V and 6 bases from J, with 19 bases between. The germline V gene encodes CDR1 SGHTA and CDR2 FQGNSA. The CDR3 spans 15 residues. Findings of the study overall: Summed public TCR beta family frequency identified CMV carriers bearing the relevant HLA. HLA-C-restricted CMV-specific TCR beta clonotypes were dominant in the ex vivo response.

TCRdb processed the reads anew with MiXCR; each CDR3 protein has one entry. The repertoire has about 460,000 distinct CDR3 sequences, approximately 11% of them found once; the top ten carry 9.5% to 13%. This clonotype was seen many times. The antigen remains unidentified. The sequence was obtained from a human donor in good health (CMV status not recorded). Some clones in this sample may be carry-over from other donors' samples. The chain couples TRBV7-2 to TRBJ1-2; a weak D match, TRBD1 (6 bases). Sequenced: PBMCs. The CDR3 loop reads CASSQPITGSDGYTF. The DNA for the CDR3 is TGTGCCAGCAGCCAACCAATAACAGGGTCGGATGGCTACACCTTC.